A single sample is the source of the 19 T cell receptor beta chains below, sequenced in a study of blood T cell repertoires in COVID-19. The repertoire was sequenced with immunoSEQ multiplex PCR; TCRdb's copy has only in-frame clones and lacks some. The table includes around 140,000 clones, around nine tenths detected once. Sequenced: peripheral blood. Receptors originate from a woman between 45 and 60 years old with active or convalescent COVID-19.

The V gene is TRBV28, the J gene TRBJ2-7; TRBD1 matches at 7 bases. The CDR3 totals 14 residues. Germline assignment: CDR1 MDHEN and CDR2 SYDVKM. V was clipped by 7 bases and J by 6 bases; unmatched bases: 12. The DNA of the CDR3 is TGTGCCAGCAATCAGGGGGTCCCGAGATTCGAGCAGTACTTC. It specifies CASNQGVPRFEQYF.

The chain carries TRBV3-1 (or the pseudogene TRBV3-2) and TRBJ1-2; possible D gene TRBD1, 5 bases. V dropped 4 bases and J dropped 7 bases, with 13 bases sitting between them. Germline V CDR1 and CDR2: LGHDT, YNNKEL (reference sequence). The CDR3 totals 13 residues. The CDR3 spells CASSPRGRSGYTF. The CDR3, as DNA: TGTGCCAGCAGCCCTCGGGGGAGGAGTGGCTACACCTTC.

The chain's CDR3 is CASSLTPGGRDYGYTF. As DNA, the CDR3 is TGTGCCAGCAGCTTAACCCCAGGGGGCAGGGACTATGGCTACACCTTC. This chain joins TRBV7-2 and TRBJ1-2, with 8 bases aligning to TRBD1. The V gene's germline CDR1 is SGHTA and CDR2 FQGNSA. CDR3 length: 16 amino acids. V shed 2 bases and J 3 bases; nucleotides not matched to a gene: 8.

This CDR3 reads CASSVGTKSTDTQYF. DNA for the CDR3: TGTGCCAGCAGCGTAGGGACAAAGAGCACAGATACGCAGTATTTT. This sequence joins TRBV7-3 and TRBJ2-3; D may be TRBD1 (6 bases). The CDR3 extends over 15 amino acids. Trimming left V 5 bases short and J 0 bases short, with 12 bases between. Germline CDR1 and CDR2: SGHTA and FQGTGA. Supplemented by reference TRBV7-3 and TRBJ2-3, the full variable domain reads GAGVSQTPSNKVTEKGKYVELRCDPISGHTALYWYRQSLGQGPEFLIYFQGTGAADDSGLPNDRFFAVRPEGSVSTLKIQRTERGDSAVYLCASSVGTKSTDTQYFGPGTRLTVL.

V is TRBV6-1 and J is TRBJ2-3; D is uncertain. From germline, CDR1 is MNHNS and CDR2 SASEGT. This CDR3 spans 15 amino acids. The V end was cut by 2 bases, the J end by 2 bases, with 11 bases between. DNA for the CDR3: TGTGCCAGCAGTGAAACTTTTCAATTCACAGATACGCAGTATTTT. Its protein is CASSETFQFTDTQYF.

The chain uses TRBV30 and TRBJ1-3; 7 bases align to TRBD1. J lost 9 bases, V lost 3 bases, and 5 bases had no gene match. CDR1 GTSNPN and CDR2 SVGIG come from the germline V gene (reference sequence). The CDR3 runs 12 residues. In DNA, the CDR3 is TGTGCCTGGAGGGAACAGGGGAGCACCATATATTTT. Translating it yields CAWREQGSTIYF.

The DNA for the CDR3 is TGTGCCAGCAGCCAAGAATCGGACGGGGGTTACGAGCAGTACTTC. Protein product: CASSQESDGGYEQYF. The chain couples TRBV4-2 to TRBJ2-7; the D gene is possibly TRBD2 (6 bases). The CDR3 loop spans 15 amino acids. Per the germline V gene, CDR1 is LGHNA and CDR2 is YNFKEQ. V lost 0 bases, J lost 4 bases, and 13 bases lay in between.

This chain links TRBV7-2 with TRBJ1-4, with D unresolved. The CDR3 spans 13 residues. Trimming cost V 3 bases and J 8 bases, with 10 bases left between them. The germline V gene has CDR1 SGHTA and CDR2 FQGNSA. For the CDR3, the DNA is TGTGCCAGCAGCTTGCTTATAGAAGAAAAACTGTTTTTT. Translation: CASSLLIEEKLFF.

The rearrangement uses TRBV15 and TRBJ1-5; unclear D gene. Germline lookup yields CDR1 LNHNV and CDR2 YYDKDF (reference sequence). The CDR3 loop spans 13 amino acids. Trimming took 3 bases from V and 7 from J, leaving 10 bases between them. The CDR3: CATSSQEEQPQHF. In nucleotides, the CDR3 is TGTGCCACCAGCAGCCAAGAGGAACAGCCCCAGCATTTT.

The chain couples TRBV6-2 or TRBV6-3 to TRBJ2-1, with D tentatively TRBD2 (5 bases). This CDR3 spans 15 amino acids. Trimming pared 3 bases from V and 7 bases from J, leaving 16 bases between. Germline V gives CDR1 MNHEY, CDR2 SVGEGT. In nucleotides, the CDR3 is TGTGCCAGCAGTTATTCGAGCGGACCTACTAATGAGCAGTTCTTC. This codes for CASSYSSGPTNEQFF.

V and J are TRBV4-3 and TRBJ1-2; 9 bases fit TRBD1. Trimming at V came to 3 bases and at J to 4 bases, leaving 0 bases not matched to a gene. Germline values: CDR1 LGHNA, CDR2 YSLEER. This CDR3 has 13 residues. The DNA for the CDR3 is TGCGCCAGCAGCCAGGGACAGGGCTATGGCTACACCTTC. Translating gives CASSQGQGYGYTF.

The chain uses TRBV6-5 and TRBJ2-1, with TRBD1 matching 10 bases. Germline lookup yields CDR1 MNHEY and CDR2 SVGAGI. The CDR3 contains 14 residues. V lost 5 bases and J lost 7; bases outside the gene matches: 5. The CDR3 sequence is CASSRDRGGNEQFF. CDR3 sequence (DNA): TGTGCCAGCAGTCGGGACAGGGGTGGTAATGAGCAGTTCTTC.

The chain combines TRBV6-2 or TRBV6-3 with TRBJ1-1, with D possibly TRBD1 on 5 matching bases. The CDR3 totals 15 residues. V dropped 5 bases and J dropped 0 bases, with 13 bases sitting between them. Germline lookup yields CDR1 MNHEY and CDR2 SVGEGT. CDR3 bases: TGTGCCAGCAGTCACGGGGGGGTGATGAACACTGAAGCTTTCTTT. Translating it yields CASSHGGVMNTEAFF.

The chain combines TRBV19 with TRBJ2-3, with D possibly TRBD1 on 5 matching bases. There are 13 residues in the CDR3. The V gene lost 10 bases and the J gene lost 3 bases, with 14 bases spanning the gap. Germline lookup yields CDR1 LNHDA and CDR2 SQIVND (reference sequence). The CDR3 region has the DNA TGTGCCACACGAAACCGACAGACAGATACGCAGTATTTT. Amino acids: CATRNRQTDTQYF.

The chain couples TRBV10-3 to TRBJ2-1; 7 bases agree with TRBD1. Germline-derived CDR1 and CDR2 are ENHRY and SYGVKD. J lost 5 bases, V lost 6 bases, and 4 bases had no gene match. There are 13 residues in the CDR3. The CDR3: CAISGQVDNEQFF. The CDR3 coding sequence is TGTGCCATCAGCGGACAGGTTGACAATGAGCAGTTCTTC.

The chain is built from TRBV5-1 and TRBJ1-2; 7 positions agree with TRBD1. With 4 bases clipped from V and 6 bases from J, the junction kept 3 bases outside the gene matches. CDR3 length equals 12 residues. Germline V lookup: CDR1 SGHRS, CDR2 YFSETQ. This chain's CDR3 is CASSVGTDGYTF. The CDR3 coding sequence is TGCGCCAGCAGCGTCGGGACAGATGGCTACACCTTC.

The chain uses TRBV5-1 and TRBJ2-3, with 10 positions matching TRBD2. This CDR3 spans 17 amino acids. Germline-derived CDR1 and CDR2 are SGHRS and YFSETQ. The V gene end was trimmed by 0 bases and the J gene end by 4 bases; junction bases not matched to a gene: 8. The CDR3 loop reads CASSLDSGRPGADTQYF. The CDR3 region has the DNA TGCGCCAGCAGCTTGGATAGCGGGAGGCCCGGGGCAGATACGCAGTATTTT.

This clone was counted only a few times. The CDR3 DNA reads as TGTGCCAGCAGCCAAATGGGGCTAGCGGGGGTGGAGACCCAGTACTTC. Its translation: CASSQMGLAGVETQYF. The J gene is TRBJ2-5, the V gene TRBV3-1 (or the pseudogene TRBV3-2); 10 bases match TRBD2. Germline CDR1 reads LGHDT; CDR2 reads YNNKEL (reference sequence). The CDR3 contains 16 residues. The trim removed 2 bases at V and 5 bases at J, leaving 8 bases unmatched.

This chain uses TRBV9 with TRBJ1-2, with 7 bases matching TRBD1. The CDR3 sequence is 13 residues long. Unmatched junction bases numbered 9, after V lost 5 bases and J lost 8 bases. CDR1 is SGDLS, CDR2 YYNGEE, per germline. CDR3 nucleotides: TGTGCCAGCAGAGCCTCCGGGACAGAAGGCTACACCTTC. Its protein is CASRASGTEGYTF.